The 18 T cell receptor beta chains below were found in one sample sequenced in a study of radiotherapy plus CTLA-4 blockade in lung cancer. Measured with immunoSEQ multiplex PCR; TCRdb has only the in-frame clones, and not every one. The sample consists of under 50,000 clones, approximately 86% of them appearing once. The sample here was peripheral blood, taken from a patient treated with radiotherapy plus ipilimumab. These receptors all stem from a human donor with non-small cell lung cancer whose response to radiotherapy plus ipilimumab could not be evaluated.

This clone has a handful of counts. The V call is TRBV9, the J call TRBJ2-3; 10 bases agree with TRBD1. Per the germline V gene, CDR1 is SGDLS and CDR2 is YYNGEE. The J segment lost 1 base and the V segment lost 0 bases, leaving 2 bases of the junction unmatched. This CDR3 comprises 16 residues. In DNA form, the CDR3 reads TGTGCCAGCAGCGTAGCTGGGACAGGGGGCACAGATACGCAGTATTTT. It specifies CASSVAGTGGTDTQYF. The whole variable domain, filled in from reference TRBV9 and TRBJ2-3, reads DSGVTQTPKHLITATGQRVTLRCSPRSGDLSVYWYQQSLDQGLQFLIQYYNGEERAKGNILERFSAQQFPDLHSELNLSSLELGDSALYFCASSVAGTGGTDTQYFGPGTRLTVL.

This clone has a handful of counts. V gene TRBV11-2 combines with J gene TRBJ2-7, with 10 bases lining up with TRBD2. This CDR3 has 16 residues. Germline loops: CDR1 SGHAT, CDR2 FQNNGV. Trimming removed 1 base from V and 2 bases from J; junction bases left unmatched: 5. CDR3 region: CASSLGSSGRAYEQYF. In DNA form, the CDR3 reads TGTGCCAGCAGCTTAGGGTCGAGCGGGAGGGCCTACGAGCAGTACTTC.

The CDR3 spells CASSYSDSELFF. CDR3 nucleotides: TGTGCCAGCAGCTACTCGGACAGTGAACTGTTTTTT. The chain is built from TRBV7-9 and TRBJ1-4; D perhaps matches TRBD1 (6 bases). Germline V gene data show CDR1 as SEHNR and CDR2 as FQNEAQ (reference sequence). V was clipped by 4 bases and J by 12 bases, with 12 bases between them. The CDR3 is made up of 12 amino acids.

The rearrangement joins TRBV6-5 to TRBJ2-3, with unresolved D. The V end lost 5 bases, the J end lost 6 bases, and 18 bases lay between the germline ends. The CDR3 loop spans 15 amino acids. Germline-derived CDR1 and CDR2 are MNHEY and SVGAGI. Here the CDR3 DNA reads TGTGCCAGCAGTGCCTCAACCGCTAGGCCGGATACGCAGTATTTT. Encoded protein: CASSASTARPDTQYF.

The chain has TRBV5-4 and TRBJ2-1, with TRBD2 identical over 10 bases. This CDR3 is 13 amino acids long. Germline V gene sequence: CDR1 SGHNT, CDR2 YYREEE (reference sequence). V was pared by 9 bases and J by 7 bases, with 7 bases of the junction left unmatched. The CDR3 DNA sequence: TGTGCCATCTACATAGCGGGAGGTAATGAGCAGTTCTTC. Translated: CAIYIAGGNEQFF. Full variable domain (rest looked up from reference TRBV5-4 and TRBJ2-1): ETGVTQSPTHLIKTRGQQVTLRCSSQSGHNTVSWYQQALGQGPQFIFQYYREEENGRGNFPPRFSGLQFPNYSSELNVNALELDDSALYLCAIYIAGGNEQFFGPGTRLTVL.

The chain couples TRBV19 to TRBJ1-2, with D possibly being TRBD1 (6 bases). V gave up 4 bases and J gave up 2 bases, with 14 bases separating them. Germline-derived CDR1 and CDR2 are LNHDA and SQIVND (reference sequence). This CDR3 region has 15 residues. CDR3 in amino acids: CASSTVQGSNYGYTF. CDR3 in DNA: TGTGCCAGTAGTACGGTACAGGGTTCGAACTATGGCTACACCTTC.

In this sample, this clone turned up a few times. The gene calls are TRBV6-5 and TRBJ1-5; D uncertain. V lost 5 bases and J 5 bases, leaving 16 bases between the germline ends. CDR1 and CDR2 (germline): MNHEY, SVGAGI. CDR3 length: 15 residues. Written as DNA, the CDR3 is TGTGCCAGCAGTCGACTCACCGGTCGGGATCAGCCCCAGCATTTT. Its protein is CASSRLTGRDQPQHF.

The chain uses TRBV6-1 and TRBJ2-7; D is ambiguous. The length of the CDR3 is 15 residues. Trimming cost V 7 bases and J 0 bases, with 16 bases left between them. Germline V CDR1 and CDR2: MNHNS, SASEGT. The CDR3 sequence is CASTPGGFGSYEQYF. CDR3 nucleotide sequence: TGTGCCAGCACCCCGGGTGGGTTCGGCTCCTACGAGCAGTACTTC.

This CDR3 is CASSLRDRSTSGANVLTF. The CDR3 bases are TGCGCCAGCAGCCTCCGGGACAGGTCAACCTCTGGGGCCAACGTCCTGACTTTC. The chain links TRBV5-1 to TRBJ2-6, with 8 bases lining up with TRBD1. The CDR3 has 18 amino acids. J was trimmed by 0 bases and V by 4 bases; bases with no gene match: 9. Germline V gene sequence: CDR1 SGHRS, CDR2 YFSETQ.

The chain employs TRBV11-2 and TRBJ2-5; D is possibly TRBD1 (6 bases). Germline CDR1 and CDR2: SGHAT and FQNNGV. This CDR3 is 16 amino acids long. The V end was cut by 2 bases, the J end by 5 bases, with 18 bases between. CDR3 sequence (DNA): TGTGCCAGCAGCTTAATGGGCAGGGGCGGTGGGGAGACCCAGTACTTC. The encoded protein is CASSLMGRGGGETQYF.

The chain uses TRBV19 and TRBJ1-5; TRBD1 aligns across 12 bases. Per germline, CDR1 LNHDA and CDR2 SQIVND (reference sequence). This CDR3 contains 18 residues. V was pared by 6 bases and J by 4 bases, with 13 bases of the junction left unmatched. CDR3 DNA sequence: TGTGCCAGTAGGGGACAGGGGGCGCTGGTTGTTTCGAATCAGCCCCAGCATTTT. This encodes CASRGQGALVVSNQPQHF. Full variable domain (missing parts from reference TRBV19 and TRBJ1-5): DGGITQSPKYLFRKEGQNVTLSCEQNLNHDAMYWYRQDPGQGLRLIYYSQIVNDFQKGDIAEGYSVSREKKESFPLTVTSAQKNPTAFYLCASRGQGALVVSNQPQHFGDGTRLSIL.

As for this clone: Likely a read error: the CDR3 ends without its conserved phenylalanine or tryptophan. The CDR3: CASSPLRATEAFL. In nucleotides, the CDR3 is TGTGCCAGCAGCCCCCTCAGGGCCACTGAAGCTTTCCTT. The chain uses TRBV7-2 and TRBJ1-1; D possibly corresponds to TRBD1 (5 bases). The V end lost 5 bases, the J end lost 4 bases, and 11 bases lay between the germline ends. The CDR3 is 13 amino acids. The germline V gene has CDR1 SGHTA and CDR2 FQGNSA.

The chain combines TRBV5-4 with TRBJ2-5; 7 bases fit TRBD2. After removal of 0 bases from V and 4 bases from J, the junction contained 6 bases not matched to a gene. This CDR3 contains 15 residues. Germline V gene lookup returns CDR1 SGHNT and CDR2 YYREEE (reference sequence). CDR3 in amino acids: CASSLARASGETQYF. The CDR3 nucleotides are TGTGCCAGCAGCTTGGCCCGGGCTAGCGGAGAGACCCAGTACTTC.

V is TRBV28 and J is TRBJ2-1, with 7 nucleotides matching TRBD1. V shed 8 bases, J shed 6 bases, and the junction held 13 bases outside the gene matches. Germline V CDR1 and CDR2: MDHEN, SYDVKM. This CDR3 region has 15 residues. The CDR3 spells CASDGGRGFRNEQFF. CDR3 coding DNA: TGTGCCAGCGATGGGGGCAGGGGGTTTCGCAATGAGCAGTTCTTC.

A few counts support this clone. The J gene is TRBJ1-3, the V gene TRBV10-2; the match to TRBD1 covers 8 bases. The germline V gene encodes CDR1 WSHSY and CDR2 SAAADI. The V gene end was trimmed by 6 bases and the J gene end by 3 bases; junction bases not matched to a gene: 4. The CDR3 totals 14 residues. DNA of the CDR3: TGCGCCAGCAGCAGGGGGCTGGATGGAAACACCATATATTTT. Encoded protein: CASSRGLDGNTIYF.

The chain uses TRBV10-3 and TRBJ2-7; no clear D. In germline, CDR1 is ENHRY, CDR2 SYGVKD. V was clipped by 4 bases and J by 6 bases, with 16 bases between them. The CDR3 contains 14 residues. For the CDR3, the DNA is TGTGCCATCAGTGTGCGCGGAGAGAGGTCCGAGCAGTACTTC. Amino acid sequence: CAISVRGERSEQYF.

This clone turned up a few times. The chain joins TRBV27 to TRBJ2-7; 7 bases fit TRBD1. Germline V lookup: CDR1 MNHEY, CDR2 SMNVEV (reference sequence). V gave up 6 bases and J gave up 4 bases; unmatched junction bases: 12. This CDR3 is 15 amino acids long. Here the CDR3 DNA reads TGTGCCAGCAGCCGGGGACCAGGGGGAGAGTACGAGCAGTACTTC. Protein product: CASSRGPGGEYEQYF.

The V call is TRBV7-6, the J call TRBJ2-2, with 11 bases that match TRBD2. The V gene's germline CDR1 is SGHVS and CDR2 FNYEAQ. Trimming at V came to 4 bases and at J to 6 bases, leaving 7 bases not matched to a gene. This CDR3 region has 16 residues. As DNA, the CDR3 is TGTGCCAGCAGCTCGATGACTAGCGGGGTCTCCGGGGAGCTGTTTTTT. This gives the protein CASSSMTSGVSGELFF.